Sequencing of this TCR beta chain was carried out in a study of T cell clonotyping in hematopoietic cell transplantation. About the research overall: Recipients' pretransplant samples followed cytoreduction. Study outcomes and limitations: Without cell sorting, CD4 versus CD8 contributions remain unresolved. At the given depth, recipient repertoires were over 95% de novo clonotypes.

Comment on this clone: The target antigen is unknown.

Germline V gene sequence: CDR1 SGHTA, CDR2 FQGNSA. CDR3 length: 13 residues. Deletions cut 0 bases from V and 8 bases from J, with 10 bases between. Time point specified: recipient sample about 28 days before transplant, after cytoreduction. Assay: immunoSEQ multiplex PCR; the TCRdb copy retains only in-frame clones and omits some. The sample has just over 750 clones, roughly half seen once. The chain recombines TRBV7-2 with TRBJ1-2, with a possible D match to TRBD1 (5 bases). The material sequenced was peripheral blood mononuclear cells, taken before stem cell transplant. This clonotype originated in a man aged 45-65 years with myelofibrosis. Some clones in this sample may be carry-over from other donors' samples. The CDR3 is CASSLAGARGYTF. The DNA for the CDR3 is TGTGCCAGCAGCTTAGCTGGGGCGCGAGGCTACACCTTC.